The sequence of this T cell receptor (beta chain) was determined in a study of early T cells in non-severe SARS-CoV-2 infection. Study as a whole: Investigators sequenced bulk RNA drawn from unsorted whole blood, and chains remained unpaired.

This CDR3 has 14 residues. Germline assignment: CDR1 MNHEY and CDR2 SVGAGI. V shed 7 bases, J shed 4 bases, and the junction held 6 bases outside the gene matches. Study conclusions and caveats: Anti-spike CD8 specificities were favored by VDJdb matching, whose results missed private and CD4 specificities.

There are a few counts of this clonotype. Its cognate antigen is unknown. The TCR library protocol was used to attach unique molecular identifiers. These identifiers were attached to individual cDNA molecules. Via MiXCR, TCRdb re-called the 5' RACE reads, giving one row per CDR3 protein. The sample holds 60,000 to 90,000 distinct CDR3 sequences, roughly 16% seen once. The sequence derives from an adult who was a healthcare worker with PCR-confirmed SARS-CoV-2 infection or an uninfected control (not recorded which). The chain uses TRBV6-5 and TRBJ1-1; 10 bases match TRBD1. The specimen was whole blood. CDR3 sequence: CASTWTGGGTEAFF. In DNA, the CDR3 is TGTGCCAGCACCTGGACAGGGGGAGGCACTGAAGCTTTCTTT.